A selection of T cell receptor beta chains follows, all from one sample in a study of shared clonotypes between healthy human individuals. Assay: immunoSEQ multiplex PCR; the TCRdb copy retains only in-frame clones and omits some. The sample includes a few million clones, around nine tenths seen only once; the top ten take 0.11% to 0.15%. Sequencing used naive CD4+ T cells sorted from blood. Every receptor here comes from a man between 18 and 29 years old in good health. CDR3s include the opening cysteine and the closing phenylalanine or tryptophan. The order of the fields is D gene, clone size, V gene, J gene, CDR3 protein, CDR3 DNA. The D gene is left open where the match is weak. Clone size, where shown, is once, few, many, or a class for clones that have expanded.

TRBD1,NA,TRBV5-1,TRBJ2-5,CASRTGWEETQYF,TGCGCCAGCAGGACAGGGTGGGAAGAGACCCAGTACTTC
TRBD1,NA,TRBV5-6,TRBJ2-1,CASILSDRTYNEQFF,TGTGCCAGCATCCTATCGGACAGGACCTACAATGAGCAGTTCTTC
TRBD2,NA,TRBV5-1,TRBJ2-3,CASSAGLARDTQYF,TGCGCCAGCAGCGCGGGACTAGCTAGGGATACGCAGTATTTT
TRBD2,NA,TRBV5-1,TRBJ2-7,CASSGGLAVPHEQYF,TGCGCCAGCAGCGGGGGACTAGCGGTCCCTCACGAGCAGTACTTC
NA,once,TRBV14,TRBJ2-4,CASSLRWFENIQYF,TGTGCCAGCAGCCTAAGATGGTTCGAAAACATTCAGTACTTC
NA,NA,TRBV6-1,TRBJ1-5,CASSELTGGAGQPQHF,TGTGCCAGCAGTGAATTGACCGGGGGCGCGGGACAGCCCCAGCATTTT
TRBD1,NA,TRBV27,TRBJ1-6,CASSLPDRNNSPLHF,TGTGCCAGCAGTTTACCGGACAGGAATAATTCACCCCTCCACTTT
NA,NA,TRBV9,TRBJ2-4,CASSDGDPINIQYF,TGTGCCAGCAGCGACGGGGACCCGATAAACATTCAGTACTTC
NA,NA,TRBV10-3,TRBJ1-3,CAISDISVSSGNTIYF,TGTGCCATCAGTGATATTTCCGTGAGCTCTGGAAACACCATATATTTT
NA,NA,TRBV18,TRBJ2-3,CASSPEQRYTDTQYF,TGTGCCAGCTCACCAGAGCAGCGGTACACAGATACGCAGTATTTT
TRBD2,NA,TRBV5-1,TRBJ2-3,CASSLDTSGLTDTQYF,TGCGCCAGCAGCTTGGATACTAGCGGCCTTACAGATACGCAGTATTTT
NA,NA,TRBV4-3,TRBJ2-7,CASSQGDADREQYF,TGCGCCAGCAGCCAAGGGGACGCCGACCGGGAGCAGTACTTC
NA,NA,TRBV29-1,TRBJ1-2,CRAFEPGQIDYGYTF,TGCAGAGCGTTCGAACCCGGACAGATCGACTATGGCTACACCTTC